This T cell receptor (beta chain) was documented in a study of blood T cell repertoires in COVID-19. The wider study: PBMCs, B-cell-depleted T cells, or T cells were the source of the cDNA or gDNA that made up the material.

Participants were aged roughly 18 to 90 years, lived in some 23 US areas, and enrolled virtually. The method was immunoSEQ multiplex PCR; TCRdb's version includes in-frame clones alone and lacks a portion of them. Here the sample spans 300,000 to 500,000 clones, around 89% being singletons. Germline V CDR1 and CDR2: KGHSH, LQKENI. V lost 0 bases to trimming and J lost 6 bases; unmatched junction nucleotides: 22. This CDR3 comprises 20 residues. The genes are TRBV18 and TRBJ1-1; 7 positions match TRBD1. The origin of this receptor is a woman aged 25 to 39 with acute COVID-19. The specimen was PBMCs or T cells enriched from blood (not recorded which). The CDR3 protein is CASSPPVRQGVGMKDAEAFF. As DNA, the CDR3 is TGTGCCAGCTCACCACCCGTTAGACAGGGTGTAGGCATGAAGGATGCTGAAGCTTTCTTT. The whole variable domain, filled in from reference TRBV18 and TRBJ1-1, reads NAGVMQNPRHLVRRRGQEARLRCSPMKGHSHVYWYRQLPEEGLKFMVYLQKENIIDESGMPKERFSAEFPKEGPSILRIQQVVRGDSAAYFCASSPPVRQGVGMKDAEAFFGQGTRLTVV.